This T cell receptor (beta chain) is drawn from a study of T cell responses to AZD1222 COVID-19 vaccine. Study-wide findings and caveats: Every sample of the repertoires postdated the peak T cell response.

About this clone itself: Antigen unknown.

There are 18 residues in the CDR3. V was pared by 5 bases and J by 1 base, with 10 bases of the junction left unmatched. Per the germline V gene, CDR1 is SGHTA and CDR2 is FQGNSA. Sequencing used immunoSEQ multiplex PCR; TCRdb keeps in-frame clones, though not all of them. The sample yields just under 85,000 clones, approximately 87% seen once. Sequenced here: peripheral blood, sampled on day 0 of AZD1222 vaccination. The chain couples TRBV7-2 to TRBJ2-2; 10 positions agree with TRBD2. The clonotype was recovered from an adult in good health. The CDR3 region has the DNA TGTGCCAGCAGCCTCAACACACGGACTAGCGGGAACACCGGGGAGCTGTTTTTT. As protein: CASSLNTRTSGNTGELFF.